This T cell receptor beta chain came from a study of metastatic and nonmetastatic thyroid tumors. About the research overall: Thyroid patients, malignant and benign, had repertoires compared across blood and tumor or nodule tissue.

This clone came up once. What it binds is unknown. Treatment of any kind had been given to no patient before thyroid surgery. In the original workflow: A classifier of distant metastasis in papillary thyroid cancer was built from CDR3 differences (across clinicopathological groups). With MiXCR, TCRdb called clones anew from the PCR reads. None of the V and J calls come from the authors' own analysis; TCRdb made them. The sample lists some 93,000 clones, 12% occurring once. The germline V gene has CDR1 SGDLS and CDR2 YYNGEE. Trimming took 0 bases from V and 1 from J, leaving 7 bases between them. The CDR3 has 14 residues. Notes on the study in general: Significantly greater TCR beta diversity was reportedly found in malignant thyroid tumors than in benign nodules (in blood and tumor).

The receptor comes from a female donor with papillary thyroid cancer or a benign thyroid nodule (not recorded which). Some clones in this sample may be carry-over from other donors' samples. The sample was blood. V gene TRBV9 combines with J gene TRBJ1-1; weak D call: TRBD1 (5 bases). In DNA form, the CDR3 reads TGTGCCAGCAGCGTAGGGGACTGGAACACTGAAGCTTTCTTT. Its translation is CASSVGDWNTEAFF.